A selection of T cell receptor beta chains follows, all from one sample in a study of blood T cell repertoires in COVID-19. Data came from immunoSEQ multiplex PCR; TCRdb stores just in-frame clones and leaves some out. The data show roughly 120,000 clones, about 85% seen once. The sample comprised peripheral blood. The receptors here all came from a man at least 80 years old with acute or convalescent COVID-19. Each CDR3 is given with its conserved first and last residue. D genes are given only for firm matches.

v_gene	j_gene	d_gene	CDR3aa
TRBV19	TRBJ1-6	TRBD1	CASSAGTGGNSPLHF
TRBV5-1	TRBJ2-4	-	CASSFPGGQNIQYF
TRBV11-3	TRBJ2-1	TRBD2	CASSLDAGGSTLTYNEQFF
TRBV28	TRBJ1-5	-	CASTLAGVGGQPQHF
TRBV27	TRBJ1-4	-	CASSPNRDTSNEKLFF
TRBV6-5	TRBJ1-2	-	CASSYVGNGYTF
TRBV28	TRBJ2-5	TRBD1	CASRGAGTGDRETQYF
TRBV10-3	TRBJ1-4	TRBD1	CAIRGQGVPGKLFF
TRBV19	TRBJ2-1	-	CASSIGRQSYNEQFF
TRBV19	TRBJ1-4	-	CASSMIPSPGEKLFF
TRBV7-2	TRBJ2-2	TRBD2	CASSLRSGTSGNTGELFF
TRBV4-1	TRBJ2-2	TRBD2	CASSQDRALAGTGELFF
TRBV6-4	TRBJ2-1	TRBD2	CASSTGAGGPYNEQFF
TRBV6-2/TRBV6-3	TRBJ2-5	TRBD2	CASSERLAGGRETQYF
TRBV5-1	TRBJ1-1	-	CASSLPTATEAFF
TRBV7-2	TRBJ1-1	TRBD1	CASSLTGGREAFF
TRBV2	TRBJ1-4	TRBD1	CAGQQGEPEKLFF